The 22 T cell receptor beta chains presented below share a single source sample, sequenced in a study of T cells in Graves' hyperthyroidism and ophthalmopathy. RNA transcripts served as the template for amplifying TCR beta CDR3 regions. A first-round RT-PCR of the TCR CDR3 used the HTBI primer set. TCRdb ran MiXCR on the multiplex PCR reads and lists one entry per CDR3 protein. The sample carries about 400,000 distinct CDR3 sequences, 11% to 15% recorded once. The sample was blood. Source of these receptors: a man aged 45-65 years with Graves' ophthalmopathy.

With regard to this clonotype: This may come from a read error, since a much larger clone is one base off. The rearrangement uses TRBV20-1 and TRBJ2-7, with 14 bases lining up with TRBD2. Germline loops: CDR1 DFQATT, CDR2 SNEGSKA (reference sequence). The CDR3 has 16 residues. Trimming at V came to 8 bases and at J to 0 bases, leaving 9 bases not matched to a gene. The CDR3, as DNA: TGCAGTTCTACGGGACTAGCGGGAGTTTTCTCCTACGAGCAGTACTTC. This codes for CSSTGLAGVFSYEQYF.

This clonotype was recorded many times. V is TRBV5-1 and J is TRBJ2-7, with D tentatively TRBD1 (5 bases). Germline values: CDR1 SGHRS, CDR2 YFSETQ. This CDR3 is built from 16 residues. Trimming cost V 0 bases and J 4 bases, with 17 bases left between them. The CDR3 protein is CASSLDEGASVYEQYF. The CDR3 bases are TGCGCCAGCAGCTTGGACGAAGGGGCATCTGTTTACGAGCAGTACTTC.

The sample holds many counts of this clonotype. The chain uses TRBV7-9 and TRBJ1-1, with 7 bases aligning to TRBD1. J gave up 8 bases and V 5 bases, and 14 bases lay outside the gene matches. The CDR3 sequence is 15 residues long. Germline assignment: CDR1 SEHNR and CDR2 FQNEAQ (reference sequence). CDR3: CASSGQGQALGEAFF. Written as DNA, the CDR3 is TGTGCCAGCAGCGGGCAAGGACAGGCCCTCGGAGAAGCTTTCTTT.

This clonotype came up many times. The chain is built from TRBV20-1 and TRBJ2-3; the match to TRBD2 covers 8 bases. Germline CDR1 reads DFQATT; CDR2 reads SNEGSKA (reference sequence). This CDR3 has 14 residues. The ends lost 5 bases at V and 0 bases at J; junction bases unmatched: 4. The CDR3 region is CSAASGLSTDTQYF. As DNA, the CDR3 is TGCAGTGCTGCTAGCGGGCTGAGCACAGATACGCAGTATTTT.

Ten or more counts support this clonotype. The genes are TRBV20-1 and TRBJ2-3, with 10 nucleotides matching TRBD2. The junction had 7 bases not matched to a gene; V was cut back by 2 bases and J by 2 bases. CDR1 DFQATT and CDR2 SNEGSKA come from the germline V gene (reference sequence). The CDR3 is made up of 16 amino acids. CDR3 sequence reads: CSARPLLAGDTDTQYF. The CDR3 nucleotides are TGCAGTGCTAGACCCCTCCTAGCGGGAGACACAGATACGCAGTATTTT.

CDR3 amino acids: CASDERNNEKLFF. The CDR3 DNA reads as TGTGCCAGTGATGAGCGGAATAATGAAAAACTGTTTTTT. The J gene is TRBJ1-4, the V gene TRBV2; D remains ambiguous. The CDR3 length is 13 residues. V dropped 9 bases and J dropped 4 bases, with 12 bases sitting between them. Germline-derived CDR1 and CDR2 are SNHLY and FYNNEI. Full variable domain (missing parts from reference TRBV2 and TRBJ1-4): EPEVTQTPSHQVTQMGQEVILRCVPISNHLYFYWYRQILGQKVEFLVSFYNNEISEKSEIFDDQFSVERPDGSNFTLKIRSTKLEDSAMYFCASDERNNEKLFFGSGTQLSVL.

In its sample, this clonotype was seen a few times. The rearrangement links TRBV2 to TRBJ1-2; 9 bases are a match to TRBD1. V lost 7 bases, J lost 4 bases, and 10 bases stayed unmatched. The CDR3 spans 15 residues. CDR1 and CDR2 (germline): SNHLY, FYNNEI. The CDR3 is CASIPGTGKSYGYTF. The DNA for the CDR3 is TGTGCCAGCATCCCCGGGACAGGGAAATCCTATGGCTACACCTTC.

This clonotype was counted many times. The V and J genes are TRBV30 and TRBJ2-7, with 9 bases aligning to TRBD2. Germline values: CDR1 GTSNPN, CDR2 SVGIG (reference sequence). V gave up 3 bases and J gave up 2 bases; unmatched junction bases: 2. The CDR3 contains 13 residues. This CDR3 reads CAWRLAGAYEQYF. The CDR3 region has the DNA TGTGCCTGGAGGTTAGCGGGAGCCTACGAGCAGTACTTC.

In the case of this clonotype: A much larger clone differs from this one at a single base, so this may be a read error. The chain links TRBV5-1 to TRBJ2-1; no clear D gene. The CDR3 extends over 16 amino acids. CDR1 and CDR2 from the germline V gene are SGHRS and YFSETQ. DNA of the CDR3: TGCGCCAGCAGCCTCGGGCGGCAAAGCTCCTACAGTGAGCAGTTCTTC. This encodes CASSLGRQSSYSEQFF.

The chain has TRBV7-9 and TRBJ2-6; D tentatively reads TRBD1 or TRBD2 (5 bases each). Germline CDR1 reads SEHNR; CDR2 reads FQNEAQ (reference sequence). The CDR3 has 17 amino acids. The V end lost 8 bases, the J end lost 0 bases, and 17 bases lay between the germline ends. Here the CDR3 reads CASGSGLGPSGANVLTF. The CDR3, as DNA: TGTGCCAGCGGGTCGGGGCTCGGCCCCTCTGGGGCCAACGTCCTGACTTTC.

The CDR3 is CASSRPPVFNTEAFF. The CDR3 nucleotides are TGTGCCAGCAGCCGCCCCCCAGTTTTTAACACTGAAGCTTTCTTT. This rearrangement joins TRBV27 to TRBJ1-1; no reliable D call. This CDR3 contains 15 residues. CDR1 MNHEY and CDR2 SMNVEV come from the germline V gene (reference sequence). Trimming removed 6 bases at V and 2 bases at J, with 16 bases between.

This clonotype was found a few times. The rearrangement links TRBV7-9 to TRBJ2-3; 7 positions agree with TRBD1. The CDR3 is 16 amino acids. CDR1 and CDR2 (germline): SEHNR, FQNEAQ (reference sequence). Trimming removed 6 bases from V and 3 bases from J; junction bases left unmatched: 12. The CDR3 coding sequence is TGTGCCAGCAGAGGGAGCCGGGACAGAAAAACAGATACGCAGTATTTT. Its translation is CASRGSRDRKTDTQYF.

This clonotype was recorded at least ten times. CDR3 residues: CASVKARGREGYEQYF. As DNA, the CDR3 is TGTGCCAGCGTAAAAGCCAGGGGGCGCGAGGGGTACGAGCAGTACTTC. J is TRBJ2-7 and V is TRBV28, with TRBD1 matching 8 bases. V trimming: 8 bases; J trimming: 4 bases; junction bases outside the gene matches: 16. Looked up from germline, CDR1 is MDHEN and CDR2 is SYDVKM. The CDR3 covers 16 residues.

CDR3 amino acids: CASSLVGISPLHF. CDR3 bases: TGTGCCAGCAGCTTGGTAGGGATTTCACCCCTCCACTTT. This rearrangement joins TRBV7-9 to TRBJ1-6; no firm D call. The CDR3 has 13 residues. V was trimmed by 3 bases and J by 9 bases, leaving 9 bases between them. CDR1 SEHNR and CDR2 FQNEAQ come from the germline V gene (reference sequence).

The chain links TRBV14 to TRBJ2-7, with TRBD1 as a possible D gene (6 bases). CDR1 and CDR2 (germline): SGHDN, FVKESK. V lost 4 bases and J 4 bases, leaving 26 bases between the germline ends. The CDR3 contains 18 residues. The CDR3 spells CASSPNSWGLSLIYEQYF. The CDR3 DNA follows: TGTGCCAGCAGCCCAAACTCGTGGGGGCTTTCCCTAATATACGAGCAGTACTTC.

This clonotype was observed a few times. The CDR3 DNA reads TGTGCCGCGAACAATGGGCCATTCACCGGGGAGCTGTTTTTT. Amino acid sequence: CAANNGPFTGELFF. The chain combines TRBV6-1 with TRBJ2-2; D uncertain. The V gene's germline CDR1 is MNHNS and CDR2 SASEGT. The CDR3 is 14 residues long. Trimming took 11 bases from V and 4 from J, leaving 17 bases between them.

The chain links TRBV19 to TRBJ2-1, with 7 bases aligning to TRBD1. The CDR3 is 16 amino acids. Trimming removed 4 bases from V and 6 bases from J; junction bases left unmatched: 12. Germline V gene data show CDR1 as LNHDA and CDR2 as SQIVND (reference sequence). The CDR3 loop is CASSKSGTVNGNEQFF. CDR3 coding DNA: TGTGCCAGTAGTAAATCCGGGACAGTTAACGGCAATGAGCAGTTCTTC.

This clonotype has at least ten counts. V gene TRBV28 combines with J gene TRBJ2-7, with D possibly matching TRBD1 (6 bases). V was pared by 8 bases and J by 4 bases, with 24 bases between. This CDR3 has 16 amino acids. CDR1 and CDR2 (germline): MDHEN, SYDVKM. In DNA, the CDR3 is TGTGCCAGCCGCACGAAGACAGGCCCGACCGGGTACGAGCAGTACTTC. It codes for CASRTKTGPTGYEQYF.

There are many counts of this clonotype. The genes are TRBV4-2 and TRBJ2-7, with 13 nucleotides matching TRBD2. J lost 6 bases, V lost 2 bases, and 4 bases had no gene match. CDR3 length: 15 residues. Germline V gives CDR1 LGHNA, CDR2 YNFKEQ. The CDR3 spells CASSQSGTSGIEQYF. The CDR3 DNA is TGTGCCAGCAGCCAAAGCGGGACTAGCGGGATCGAGCAGTACTTC.

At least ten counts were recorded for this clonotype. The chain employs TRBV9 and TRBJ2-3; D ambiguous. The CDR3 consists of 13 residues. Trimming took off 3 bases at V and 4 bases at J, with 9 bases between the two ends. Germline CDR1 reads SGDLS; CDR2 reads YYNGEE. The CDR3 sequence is CASSDPLADTQYF. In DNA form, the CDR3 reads TGTGCCAGCAGCGACCCCCTTGCAGATACGCAGTATTTT.

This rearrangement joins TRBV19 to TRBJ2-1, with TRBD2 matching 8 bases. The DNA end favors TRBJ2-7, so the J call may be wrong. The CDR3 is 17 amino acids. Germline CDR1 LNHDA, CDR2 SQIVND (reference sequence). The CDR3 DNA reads TGTGCCAGTAGTATAGTAAGGGCGGGAGGCCTTTACAATGAGCAGTACTTC. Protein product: CASSIVRAGGLYNEQYF.

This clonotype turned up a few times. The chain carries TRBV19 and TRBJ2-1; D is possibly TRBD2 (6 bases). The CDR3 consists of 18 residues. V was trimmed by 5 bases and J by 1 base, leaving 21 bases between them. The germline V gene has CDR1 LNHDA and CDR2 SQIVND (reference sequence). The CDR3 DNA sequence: TGTGCCAGTAGTCCTACCGCTCATGCCGGGAGTTCCTACAATGAGCAGTTCTTC. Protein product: CASSPTAHAGSSYNEQFF.